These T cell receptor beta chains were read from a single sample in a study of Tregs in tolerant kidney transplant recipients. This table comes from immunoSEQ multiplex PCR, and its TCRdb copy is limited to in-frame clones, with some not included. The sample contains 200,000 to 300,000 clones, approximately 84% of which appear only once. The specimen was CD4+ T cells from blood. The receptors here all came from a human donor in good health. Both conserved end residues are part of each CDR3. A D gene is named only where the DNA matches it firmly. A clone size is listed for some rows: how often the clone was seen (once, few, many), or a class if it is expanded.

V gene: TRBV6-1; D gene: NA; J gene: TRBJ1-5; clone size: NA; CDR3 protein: CASSSRSNQPQHF; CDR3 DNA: TGTGCCAGCAGTTCTCGAAGCAATCAGCCCCAGCATTTT
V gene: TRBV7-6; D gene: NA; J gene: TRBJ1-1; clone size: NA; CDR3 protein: CASSLEANTEAFF; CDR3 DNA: TGTGCCAGCAGCTTAGAAGCGAACACTGAAGCTTTCTTT
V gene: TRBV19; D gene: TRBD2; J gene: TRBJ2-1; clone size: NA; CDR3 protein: CASSIKGLVSWDYEQFF; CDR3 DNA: TGTGCCAGTAGTATAAAGGGACTAGTTTCCTGGGATTATGAGCAGTTCTTC
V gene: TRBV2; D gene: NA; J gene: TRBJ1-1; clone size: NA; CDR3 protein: CASSELGARGTEAFF; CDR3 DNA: TGTGCCAGCAGTGAACTTGGCGCCCGAGGGACTGAAGCTTTCTTT
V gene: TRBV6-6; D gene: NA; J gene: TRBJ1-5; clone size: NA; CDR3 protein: CASSTDRTGSNQPQHF; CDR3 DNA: TGTGCCAGCAGTACCGACAGGACGGGGAGCAATCAGCCCCAGCATTTT
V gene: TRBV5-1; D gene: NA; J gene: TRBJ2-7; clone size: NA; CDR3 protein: CASNTGYEQYF; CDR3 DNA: TGCGCCAGCAACACAGGGTACGAGCAGTACTTC
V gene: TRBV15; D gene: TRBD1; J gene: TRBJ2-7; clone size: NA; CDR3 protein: CATSPPGQGGYEQYF; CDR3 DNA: TGTGCCACCAGCCCCCCGGGACAGGGAGGTTACGAGCAGTACTTC
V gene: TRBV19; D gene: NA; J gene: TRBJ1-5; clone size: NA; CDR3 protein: CASSITGKGGNQPQHF; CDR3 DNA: TGTGCCAGTAGTATAACAGGGAAAGGAGGCAATCAGCCCCAGCATTTT
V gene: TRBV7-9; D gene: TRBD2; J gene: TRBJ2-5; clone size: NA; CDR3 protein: CASSLALAGPQETQYF; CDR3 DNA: TGTGCCAGCAGCCTCGCACTAGCGGGCCCTCAAGAGACCCAGTACTTC
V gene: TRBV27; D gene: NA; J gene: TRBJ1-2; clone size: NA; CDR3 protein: CASRSRDGTNYGYTF; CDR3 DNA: TGTGCCAGCAGATCCAGGGACGGAACTAACTATGGCTACACCTTC
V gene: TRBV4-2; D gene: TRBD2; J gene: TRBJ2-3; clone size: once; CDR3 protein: CASSQYGGRTDTQYF; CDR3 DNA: TGTGCCAGCAGCCAATATGGCGGGAGGACGGATACGCAGTATTTT
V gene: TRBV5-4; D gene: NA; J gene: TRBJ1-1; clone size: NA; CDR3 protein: CASSLFTGRPEAFF; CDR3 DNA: TGTGCCAGCAGCTTGTTCACAGGGAGGCCTGAAGCTTTCTTT
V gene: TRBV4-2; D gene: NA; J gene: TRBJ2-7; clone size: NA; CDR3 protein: CASSQDGPYEQYF; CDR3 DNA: TGTGCCAGCAGCCAAGATGGACCGTACGAGCAGTACTTC
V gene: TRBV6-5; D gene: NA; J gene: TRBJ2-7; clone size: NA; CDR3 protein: CASSHQDTRYEQYF; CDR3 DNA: TGTGCCAGCAGCCACCAAGACACCCGTTACGAGCAGTACTTC
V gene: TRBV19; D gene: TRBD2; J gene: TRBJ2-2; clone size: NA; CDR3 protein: CASRGAGAGELFF; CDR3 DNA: TGTGCCAGTCGCGGGGCGGGGGCCGGGGAGCTGTTTTTT
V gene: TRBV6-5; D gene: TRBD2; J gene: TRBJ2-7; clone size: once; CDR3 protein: CASSWGGPRAYEQYF; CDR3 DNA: TGTGCCAGCAGTTGGGGGGGACCCCGCGCCTACGAGCAGTACTTC
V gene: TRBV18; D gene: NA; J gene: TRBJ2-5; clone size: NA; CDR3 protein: CASSLSAPGEETQYF; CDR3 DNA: TGTGCCAGCTCACTATCAGCCCCCGGAGAAGAGACCCAGTACTTC
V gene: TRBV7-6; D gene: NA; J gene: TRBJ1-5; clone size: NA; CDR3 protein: CASSRGSNQPQHF; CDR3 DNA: TGTGCCAGCAGCCGGGGTAGCAATCAGCCCCAGCATTTT
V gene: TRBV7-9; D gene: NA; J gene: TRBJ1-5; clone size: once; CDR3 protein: CASSLALGAINQPQHF; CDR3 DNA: TGTGCCAGCAGCTTAGCGTTGGGGGCTATCAATCAGCCCCAGCATTTT
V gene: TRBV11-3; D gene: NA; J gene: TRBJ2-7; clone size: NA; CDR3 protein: CASSLGGGTDGPYEQYF; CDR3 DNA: TGTGCCAGCAGCTTAGGAGGCGGCACCGACGGACCCTACGAGCAGTACTTC
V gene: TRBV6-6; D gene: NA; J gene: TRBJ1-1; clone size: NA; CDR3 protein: CATRTVDTEAFF; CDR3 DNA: TGTGCCACCCGGACAGTTGACACTGAAGCTTTCTTT
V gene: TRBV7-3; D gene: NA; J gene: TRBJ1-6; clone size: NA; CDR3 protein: CASSVGGTGSPLHF; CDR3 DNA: TGTGCCAGCAGCGTAGGGGGGACGGGTTCACCCCTCCACTTT